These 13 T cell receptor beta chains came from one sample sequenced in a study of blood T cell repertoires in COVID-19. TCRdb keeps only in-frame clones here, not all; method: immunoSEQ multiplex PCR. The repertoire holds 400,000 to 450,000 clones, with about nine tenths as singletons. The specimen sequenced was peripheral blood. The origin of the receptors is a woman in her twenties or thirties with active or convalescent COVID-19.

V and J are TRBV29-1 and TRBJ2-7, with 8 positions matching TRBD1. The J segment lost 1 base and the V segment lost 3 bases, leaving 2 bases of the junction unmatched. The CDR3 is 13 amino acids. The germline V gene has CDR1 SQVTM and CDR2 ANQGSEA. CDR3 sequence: CSVDGDRSYEQYF. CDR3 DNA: TGCAGCGTTGATGGGGACAGGTCCTACGAGCAGTACTTC.

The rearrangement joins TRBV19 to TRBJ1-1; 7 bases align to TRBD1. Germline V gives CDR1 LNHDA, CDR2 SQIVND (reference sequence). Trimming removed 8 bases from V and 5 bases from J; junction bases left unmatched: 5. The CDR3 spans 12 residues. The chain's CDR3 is CASRQGRTEAFF. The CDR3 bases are TGTGCCAGTCGACAGGGTCGGACTGAAGCTTTCTTT.

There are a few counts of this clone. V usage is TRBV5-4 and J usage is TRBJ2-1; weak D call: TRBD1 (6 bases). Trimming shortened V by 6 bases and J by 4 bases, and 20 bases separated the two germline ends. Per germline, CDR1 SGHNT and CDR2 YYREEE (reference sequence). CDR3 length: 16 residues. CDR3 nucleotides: TGTGCCAGCATGGACGATGGGGACACACAATACAATGAGCAGTTCTTC. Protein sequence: CASMDDGDTQYNEQFF.

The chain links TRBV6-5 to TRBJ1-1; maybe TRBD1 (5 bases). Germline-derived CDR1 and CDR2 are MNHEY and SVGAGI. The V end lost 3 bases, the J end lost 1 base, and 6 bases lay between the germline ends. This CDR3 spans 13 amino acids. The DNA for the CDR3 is TGTGCCAGCAGTTATACAGGGAACACTGAAGCTTTCTTT. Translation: CASSYTGNTEAFF.

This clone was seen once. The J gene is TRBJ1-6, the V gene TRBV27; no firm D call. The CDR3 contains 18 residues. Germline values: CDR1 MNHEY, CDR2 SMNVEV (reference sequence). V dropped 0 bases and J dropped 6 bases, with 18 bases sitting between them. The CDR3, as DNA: TGTGCCAGCAGTTTATCCCTTCCTTTCCGGTCCGCTAATTCACCCCTCCACTTT. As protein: CASSLSLPFRSANSPLHF.

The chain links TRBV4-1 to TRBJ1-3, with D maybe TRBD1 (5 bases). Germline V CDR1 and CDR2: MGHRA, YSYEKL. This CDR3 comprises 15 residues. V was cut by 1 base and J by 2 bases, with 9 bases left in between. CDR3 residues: CASSQGWGAGNTIYF. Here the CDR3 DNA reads TGCGCCAGCAGCCAAGGGTGGGGCGCTGGAAACACCATATATTTT.

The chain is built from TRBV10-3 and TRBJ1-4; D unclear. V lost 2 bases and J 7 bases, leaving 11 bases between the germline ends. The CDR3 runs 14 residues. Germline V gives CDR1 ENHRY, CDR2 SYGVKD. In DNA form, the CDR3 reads TGTGCCATCAGTGAGGGACTTAGCGGTGAAAAACTGTTTTTT. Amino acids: CAISEGLSGEKLFF.

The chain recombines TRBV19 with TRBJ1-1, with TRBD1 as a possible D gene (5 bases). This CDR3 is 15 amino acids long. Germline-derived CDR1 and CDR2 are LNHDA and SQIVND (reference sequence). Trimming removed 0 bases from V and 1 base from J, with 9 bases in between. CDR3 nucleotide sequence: TGTGCCAGTAGTATAGATCGGCAGGGGAACACTGAAGCTTTCTTT. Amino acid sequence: CASSIDRQGNTEAFF.

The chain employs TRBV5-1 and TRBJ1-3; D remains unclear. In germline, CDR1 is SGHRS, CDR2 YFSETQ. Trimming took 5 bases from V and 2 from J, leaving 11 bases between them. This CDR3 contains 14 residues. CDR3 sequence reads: CASSESGTGNTIYF. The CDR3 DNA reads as TGCGCCAGCAGTGAGTCCGGGACTGGAAACACCATATATTTT. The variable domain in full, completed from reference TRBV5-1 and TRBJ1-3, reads KAGVTQTPRYLIKTRGQQVTLSCSPISGHRSVSWYQQTPGQGLQFLFEYFSETQRNKGNFPGRFSGRQFSNSRSEMNVSTLELGDSALYLCASSESGTGNTIYFGEGSWLTVV.

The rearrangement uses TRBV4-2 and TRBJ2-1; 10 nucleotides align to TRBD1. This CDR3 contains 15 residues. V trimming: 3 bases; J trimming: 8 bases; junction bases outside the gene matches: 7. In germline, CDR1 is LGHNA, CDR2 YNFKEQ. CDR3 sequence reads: CASSQPGQGYDEQFF. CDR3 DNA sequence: TGTGCCAGCAGCCAGCCGGGACAGGGGTATGATGAGCAGTTCTTC.

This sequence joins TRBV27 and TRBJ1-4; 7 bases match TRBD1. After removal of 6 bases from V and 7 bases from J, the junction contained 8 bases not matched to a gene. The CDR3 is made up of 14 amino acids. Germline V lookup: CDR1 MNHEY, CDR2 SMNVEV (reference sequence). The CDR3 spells CASSPQGFGEKLFF. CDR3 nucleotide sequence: TGTGCCAGCAGCCCACAGGGGTTCGGTGAAAAACTGTTTTTT.

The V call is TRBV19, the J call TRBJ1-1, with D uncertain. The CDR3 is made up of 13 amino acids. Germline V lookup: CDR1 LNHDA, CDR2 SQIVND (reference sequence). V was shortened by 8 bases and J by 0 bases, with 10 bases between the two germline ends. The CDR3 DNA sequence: TGTGCCAGTCGGGTTCATCTGAACACTGAAGCTTTCTTT. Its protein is CASRVHLNTEAFF.

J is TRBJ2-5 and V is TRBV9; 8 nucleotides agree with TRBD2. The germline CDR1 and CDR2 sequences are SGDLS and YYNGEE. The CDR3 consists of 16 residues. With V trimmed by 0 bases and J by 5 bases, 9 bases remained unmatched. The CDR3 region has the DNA TGTGCCAGCAGCGTAGAGGGCGGGGGGCCTCGGGAGACCCAGTACTTC. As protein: CASSVEGGGPRETQYF.